The 9 T cell receptor beta chains listed next were all sequenced from one sample in a study of blood T cell repertoires in COVID-19. TCRdb's table, derived via immunoSEQ multiplex PCR, lists solely in-frame clones and lacks some. Among some 10,000 clones, about 83% were seen once, and the ten largest hold approximately 31%. Sample: peripheral blood. These receptors came from a man over 45 with active COVID-19.

The V gene is TRBV5-4, the J gene TRBJ1-2, with 10 bases lining up with TRBD1. V dropped 3 bases and J dropped 7; count of bases not matched to a gene: 15. The germline V gene has CDR1 SGHNT and CDR2 YYREEE (reference sequence). The CDR3 loop spans 17 amino acids. The chain's CDR3 is CASSSKTGTGVYSGYTF. The CDR3 coding sequence is TGTGCCAGCAGCTCTAAGACCGGGACAGGGGTTTATAGTGGCTACACCTTC.

The rearrangement joins TRBV2 to TRBJ2-7; D is uncertain. CDR1 is SNHLY and CDR2 is FYNNEI in the germline V gene. Between the trimmed V and J ends, which lost 0 bases and 2 bases, there was a span of 14 bases. This CDR3 has 16 residues. The CDR3 nucleotides read TGTGCCAGCAGTGAAGCGCTGCGGTGGTCGCCCTACGAGCAGTACTTC. Its translation: CASSEALRWSPYEQYF.

This clone has a single count. The chain recombines TRBV29-1 with TRBJ2-7, with 10 bases lining up with TRBD2. This CDR3 has 15 residues. J was trimmed by 7 bases and V by 5 bases; bases with no gene match: 14. Germline values: CDR1 SQVTM, CDR2 ANQGSEA. The CDR3 region has the DNA TGCAGCGTTCCGATAGCGGGAGGAAATCTATATGAGCAGTACTTC. Protein product: CSVPIAGGNLYEQYF.

Note on this clone: One end of the junction is discordant with germline, which a read error may explain. This sequence joins TRBV2 and TRBJ2-7; TRBD1 agrees at 10 bases. Per the germline V gene, CDR1 is SNHLY and CDR2 is FYNNEI. This CDR3 is built from 14 residues. Here the CDR3 reads CARGSTGGSNEQYF. As DNA, the CDR3 is TGTGCCAGGGGTTCGACAGGGGGCTCCAACGAGCAGTACTTC.

This clone was counted once. The rearrangement joins TRBV5-1 to TRBJ2-1; 9 bases are a match to TRBD1. V lost 6 bases to trimming and J lost 7 bases; unmatched junction nucleotides: 11. The CDR3 is made up of 15 amino acids. Germline V gives CDR1 SGHRS, CDR2 YFSETQ. Written as DNA, the CDR3 is TGCGCCAGCAAGTATGGAGGACAGGGGCCGAATGAGCAGTTCTTC. As protein: CASKYGGQGPNEQFF.

The chain combines TRBV5-6 with TRBJ2-1; 11 bases are shared with TRBD2. This CDR3 contains 19 residues. Per germline, CDR1 SGHDT and CDR2 YYEEEE. Losses at the gene ends were 1 base for V and 6 bases for J; bases not matched to a gene: 15. CDR3: CASSLPQIRRTSGSNEQFF. Written as DNA, the CDR3 is TGTGCCAGCAGCTTGCCCCAAATCCGGCGGACTAGCGGGTCCAATGAGCAGTTCTTC.

The chain employs TRBV9 and TRBJ2-3; 10 bases match TRBD2. This CDR3 is 17 amino acids long. Germline-derived CDR1 and CDR2 are SGDLS and YYNGEE. V lost 3 bases to trimming and J lost 5 bases; unmatched junction nucleotides: 12. The CDR3 nucleotides are TGTGCCAGCAGCGGATTAGCGGGAGGTCGAGACCGAGATACGCAGTATTTT. It translates to CASSGLAGGRDRDTQYF.

This chain uses TRBV11-2 with TRBJ2-5; 9 nucleotides align to TRBD2. Germline V gives CDR1 SGHAT, CDR2 FQNNGV. The CDR3 sequence is 16 residues long. V lost 0 bases, J lost 4 bases, and 6 bases stayed unmatched. Here the CDR3 reads CASSLEASGNLETQYF. The CDR3 nucleotides read TGTGCCAGCAGCTTAGAGGCTAGCGGGAACTTAGAGACCCAGTACTTC.

The chain joins TRBV4-1 to TRBJ1-4, with D perhaps TRBD1 (6 bases). Looked up from germline, CDR1 is MGHRA and CDR2 is YSYEKL. Trimming removed 4 bases from V and 8 bases from J, with 17 bases in between. This CDR3 contains 15 residues. CDR3 amino acids: CASSPTAGVDEKLFF. Here the CDR3 DNA reads TGCGCCAGCAGCCCCACCGCAGGGGTGGACGAAAAACTGTTTTTT.